A single sample gave rise to the 6 T cell receptor beta chains below, sequenced in a study of CD8+ T cells in alopecia areata. Reverse transcription of extracted RNA yielded cDNA, which provided the sequencing template. Assay: immunoSEQ multiplex PCR; the TCRdb copy retains only in-frame clones and omits some. Of 93,000 or so clones listed, 55% are singletons. The sequenced sample was CD4+ T cells sorted from blood. These receptors all stem from a human donor in good health.

The chain joins TRBV5-4 to TRBJ1-1; D possibly corresponds to TRBD1 (5 bases). Germline CDR1 SGHNT, CDR2 YYREEE (reference sequence). V dropped 5 bases and J dropped 4 bases, with 12 bases sitting between them. The CDR3 loop spans 13 amino acids. CDR3 protein: CASSLDGGTEAFF. For the CDR3, the DNA is TGTGCCAGCAGTCTCGACGGGGGCACTGAAGCTTTCTTT.

This rearrangement joins TRBV5-4 to TRBJ1-6; D remains ambiguous. The length of the CDR3 is 14 residues. Trimming stripped 0 bases from V and 11 bases from J, with 12 bases between. Germline CDR1 reads SGHNT; CDR2 reads YYREEE (reference sequence). The CDR3 loop reads CASSLGGSKTPLHF. CDR3 nucleotides: TGTGCCAGCAGCTTGGGAGGGAGCAAGACACCCCTCCACTTT.

This chain connects TRBV9 to TRBJ1-6, with D possibly TRBD1 on 5 matching bases. Trimming cost V 3 bases and J 9 bases, with 16 bases left between them. There are 15 residues in the CDR3. The germline CDR1 and CDR2 sequences are SGDLS and YYNGEE. The DNA of the CDR3 is TGTGCCAGCAGCGGCGACGGGACGTCGGGTTCACCCCTCCACTTT. Its protein is CASSGDGTSGSPLHF.

Worth noting for this clone: The identical CDR3 is also encoded by other nucleotide sequences in the sample. The chain carries TRBV2 and TRBJ2-1; D may be TRBD2 (6 bases). Germline CDR1 reads SNHLY; CDR2 reads FYNNEI. The length of the CDR3 is 15 residues. The germline V and J ends were trimmed by 7 bases and 9 bases, with 22 bases remaining between them. CDR3 DNA sequence: TGTGCCAGCATCAACGGTCGGGGTGGGGGGACTGAGCAGTTCTTC. Protein sequence: CASINGRGGGTEQFF.

This clone has more than one count but fewer than ten. Different DNA sequences within this sample yield the same CDR3. The V and J genes are TRBV4-3 and TRBJ2-7; D is uncertain. Per germline, CDR1 LGHNA and CDR2 YSLEER. V lost 0 bases, J lost 4 bases, and 7 bases lay in between. The CDR3 is 13 amino acids. The CDR3 is CASSQEVRYEQYF. The CDR3 DNA sequence: TGCGCCAGCAGCCAAGAGGTACGGTACGAGCAGTACTTC.

V is TRBV30 and J is TRBJ1-5; D is unclear. There are 15 residues in the CDR3. V was shortened by 4 bases and J by 0 bases, with 13 bases between the two germline ends. Germline V gives CDR1 GTSNPN, CDR2 SVGIG (reference sequence). CDR3 residues: CAWTQDGRSNQPQHF. The CDR3 DNA sequence: TGTGCCTGGACCCAAGACGGACGTAGCAATCAGCCCCAGCATTTT.